This T cell receptor beta chain was found in a study of T cells in Graves' hyperthyroidism and ophthalmopathy. Whole-study context: Prior to any treatment, at the point of initial diagnosis, peripheral blood was collected. Study outcomes and limitations: A median about 6.5 months before onset, the model predicted ophthalmopathy.

As for this clonotype: Its specificity is not known.

V was clipped by 5 bases and J by 0 bases; unmatched bases: 12. Germline V gene lookup returns CDR1 MNHEY and CDR2 SVGEGT. The CDR3 contains 18 residues. Amplified TCR beta CDR3 regions derived from RNA transcripts. TCR CDR3 underwent first-round RT-PCR with the HTBI primer set. TCRdb passed the multiplex PCR reads through MiXCR, listing each CDR3 protein once. The data contain approximately 380,000 distinct CDR3 sequences, 19% of them singletons. The source of this sequence is a woman aged 18 to 35 with Graves' hyperthyroidism. The rearrangement uses TRBV6-2 or TRBV6-3 and TRBJ2-7; 11 positions match TRBD1. Sequencing was done on a sample of blood. CDR3 loop: CASSPPRTGGRSSYEQYF. The CDR3 DNA reads as TGTGCCAGCAGTCCGCCGAGGACAGGGGGCAGGAGCTCCTACGAGCAGTACTTC.